Below are 17 T cell receptor beta chains sequenced from a single sample in a study of OX40 agonist ivuxolimab in advanced cancers. This table comes from immunoSEQ multiplex PCR, and its TCRdb copy is limited to in-frame clones, with some not included. The sample lists some 82,000 clones; 88% were seen once. Sequenced here: CD4+ or CD8+ T cells sorted from blood, sampled in a trial of the OX40 agonist ivuxolimab. The receptors stem from an adult with an advanced solid tumor such as melanoma, head and neck, liver or kidney cancer.

This chain uses TRBV7-2 with TRBJ2-7; the D gene could be TRBD1 or TRBD2 (5 bases each). Germline V gene sequence: CDR1 SGHTA, CDR2 FQGNSA. This CDR3 has 15 amino acids. V dropped 1 base and J dropped 2 bases, with 12 bases sitting between them. This chain's CDR3 is CASSLEVGRPYEQYF. DNA for the CDR3: TGTGCCAGCAGCTTAGAGGTGGGACGACCCTACGAGCAGTACTTC.

The chain couples TRBV5-4 to TRBJ2-1; D not certain. The V gene's germline CDR1 is SGHNT and CDR2 YYREEE (reference sequence). V was clipped by 4 bases and J by 8 bases, with 16 bases between them. The CDR3 contains 14 residues. The CDR3 is CASSPPPPSHEQFF. The CDR3 DNA is TGTGCCAGCAGCCCCCCCCCTCCTAGTCATGAGCAGTTCTTC.

The chain carries TRBV6-4 and TRBJ2-5; perhaps TRBD1 as D (5 bases). This CDR3 region has 13 residues. Germline lookup yields CDR1 MRHNA and CDR2 SNTAGT. V was cut by 4 bases and J by 5 bases, with 11 bases left in between. CDR3 in amino acids: CASSGQGGETQYF. CDR3 DNA sequence: TGTGCCAGCAGTGGCCAGGGTGGTGAGACCCAGTACTTC.

The V call is TRBV14, the J call TRBJ2-6, with no clear D. Germline CDR1 and CDR2: SGHDN and FVKESK. V dropped 2 bases and J dropped 3 bases, with 5 bases sitting between them. The CDR3 contains 14 residues. The CDR3 nucleotides are TGTGCCAGCAGCCAACAGATTGGGGCCAACGTCCTGACTTTC. Its translation: CASSQQIGANVLTF.

The chain carries TRBV4-1 and TRBJ2-2, with D perhaps matching TRBD2 (5 bases). Germline-derived CDR1 and CDR2 are MGHRA and YSYEKL. The CDR3 length is 16 residues. The V and J ends lost 6 bases and 0 bases respectively, with 14 bases between them. The CDR3 nucleotides are TGCGCCAGCAGTATTCAGCGGACCCCGAACACCGGGGAGCTGTTTTTT. It specifies CASSIQRTPNTGELFF.

The V gene is TRBV11-2, the J gene TRBJ2-2; tentatively, D is TRBD2 (6 bases). V was shortened by 3 bases and J by 6 bases, with 11 bases between the two germline ends. The CDR3 extends over 14 amino acids. Germline V gene data show CDR1 as SGHAT and CDR2 as FQNNGV. CDR3: CASSFLARPGELFF. The CDR3 DNA is TGTGCCAGCAGCTTCCTAGCGAGGCCCGGGGAGCTGTTTTTT.

This clone appeared a few times. The V call is TRBV18, the J call TRBJ2-1, with D possibly TRBD2 on 5 matching bases. The CDR3 loop spans 12 amino acids. V lost 3 bases and J lost 8, with 8 bases in between. Germline V gene sequence: CDR1 KGHSH, CDR2 LQKENI. Here the CDR3 DNA reads TGTGCCAGCTCACCTGGAGGTGATGAGCAGTTCTTC. Amino acids: CASSPGGDEQFF.

The chain couples TRBV28 to TRBJ2-1; 7 nucleotides line up with TRBD2. The CDR3 runs 20 residues. Germline values: CDR1 MDHEN, CDR2 SYDVKM. The J segment lost 2 bases and the V segment lost 8 bases, leaving 24 bases of the junction unmatched. The CDR3 region is CASEGSAGVVYYQAYNEQFF. In DNA form, the CDR3 reads TGTGCCAGCGAAGGGTCGGCGGGAGTCGTTTATTATCAGGCCTACAATGAGCAGTTCTTC.

The chain links TRBV28 to TRBJ1-1, with D perhaps matching TRBD1 (5 bases). Trimming cost V 1 base and J 7 bases, with 10 bases left between them. The germline gives CDR1 MDHEN, CDR2 SYDVKM. This CDR3 comprises 13 residues. The chain's CDR3 is CASSLLGGSEAFF. The CDR3 nucleotides are TGTGCCAGCAGTTTATTGGGGGGGAGTGAAGCTTTCTTT.

The chain combines TRBV7-2 with TRBJ2-2; 7 bases align to TRBD2. Germline V CDR1 and CDR2: SGHTA, FQGNSA. The CDR3 has 16 residues. Trimming at V came to 5 bases and at J to 5 bases, leaving 11 bases not matched to a gene. This chain's CDR3 is CASSLQGGSGTGELFF. In DNA form, the CDR3 reads TGTGCCAGCAGCCTGCAAGGCGGGAGTGGTACCGGGGAGCTGTTTTTT. Looking up the rest from reference TRBV7-2 and TRBJ2-2 gives the full variable domain: GAGVSQSPSNKVTEKGKDVELRCDPISGHTALYWYRQSLGQGLEFLIYFQGNSAPDKSGLPSDRFSAERTGGSVSTLTIQRTQQEDSAVYLCASSLQGGSGTGELFFGEGSRLTVL.

The chain couples TRBV6-5 to TRBJ1-4, with unresolved D. Trimming shortened V by 8 bases and J by 0 bases, and 10 bases separated the two germline ends. Per the germline V gene, CDR1 is MNHEY and CDR2 is SVGAGI. This CDR3 is built from 14 residues. This chain's CDR3 is CASCDAATNEKLFF. The CDR3 DNA follows: TGTGCCAGCTGCGACGCTGCAACTAATGAAAAACTGTTTTTT.

The gene calls are TRBV28 and TRBJ2-7; D not certain. The CDR3 has 13 residues. CDR1 is MDHEN and CDR2 is SYDVKM in the germline V gene. Deletions cut 5 bases from V and 2 bases from J, with 10 bases between. The chain's CDR3 is CASSVGPTYEQYF. Written as DNA, the CDR3 is TGTGCCAGCAGTGTCGGCCCCACCTACGAGCAGTACTTC.

This clone showed up many times. The genes are TRBV7-9 and TRBJ2-1; weak D call: TRBD2 (6 bases). The CDR3 length is 15 residues. The germline V and J ends were trimmed by 5 bases and 2 bases, with 13 bases remaining between them. Germline lookup yields CDR1 SEHNR and CDR2 FQNEAQ (reference sequence). The CDR3 reads CASSEGRPTYNEQFF. CDR3 bases: TGTGCCAGCAGCGAGGGGAGGCCTACCTACAATGAGCAGTTCTTC. The full variable domain, its missing parts supplied by reference TRBV7-9 and TRBJ2-1, is DTGVSQNPRHKITKRGQNVTFRCDPISEHNRLYWYRQTLGQGPEFLTYFQNEAQLEKSRLLSDRFSAERPKGSFSTLEIQRTEQGDSAMYLCASSEGRPTYNEQFFGPGTRLTVL.

This clone showed up just once. The chain couples TRBV5-1 to TRBJ2-1, with 9 bases that match TRBD2. This CDR3 is built from 17 residues. Trimming cost V 0 bases and J 6 bases; bases outside gene matches: 10. In germline, CDR1 is SGHRS, CDR2 YFSETQ. In DNA, the CDR3 is TGCGCCAGCAGCTTGGACTCGGGCGGGAGGGCCGGCAATGAGCAGTTCTTC. Protein product: CASSLDSGGRAGNEQFF.

The V and J genes are TRBV19 and TRBJ2-2; possibly TRBD1 for D (6 bases). Germline V gives CDR1 LNHDA, CDR2 SQIVND (reference sequence). The germline V and J ends were trimmed by 7 bases and 0 bases, with 9 bases remaining between them. The CDR3 has 14 residues. The CDR3 loop reads CASKDSSNTGELFF. DNA for the CDR3: TGTGCCAGTAAGGACAGCTCGAACACCGGGGAGCTGTTTTTT.

This chain connects TRBV11-2 to TRBJ1-2; 11 nucleotides match TRBD1. V dropped 0 bases and J dropped 13; count of bases not matched to a gene: 4. Germline loops: CDR1 SGHAT, CDR2 FQNNGV. The CDR3 is 13 amino acids. The CDR3 reads CASSLEDRGRVTF. The CDR3 DNA follows: TGTGCCAGCAGCTTAGAGGACAGGGGGCGAGTCACCTTC.

This clone was detected a few times. Germline and junction disagree at one end, which may indicate a read error. V and J are TRBV7-7 and TRBJ2-1; TRBD1 aligns across 9 bases. The CDR3 sequence is 12 residues long. CDR1 and CDR2 (germline): SSHAT, FNYEAQ (reference sequence). The CDR3 loop is CASSATGGAQFF. The CDR3 DNA follows: TGTGCTAGCAGCGCTACAGGGGGCGCGCAGTTCTTC.